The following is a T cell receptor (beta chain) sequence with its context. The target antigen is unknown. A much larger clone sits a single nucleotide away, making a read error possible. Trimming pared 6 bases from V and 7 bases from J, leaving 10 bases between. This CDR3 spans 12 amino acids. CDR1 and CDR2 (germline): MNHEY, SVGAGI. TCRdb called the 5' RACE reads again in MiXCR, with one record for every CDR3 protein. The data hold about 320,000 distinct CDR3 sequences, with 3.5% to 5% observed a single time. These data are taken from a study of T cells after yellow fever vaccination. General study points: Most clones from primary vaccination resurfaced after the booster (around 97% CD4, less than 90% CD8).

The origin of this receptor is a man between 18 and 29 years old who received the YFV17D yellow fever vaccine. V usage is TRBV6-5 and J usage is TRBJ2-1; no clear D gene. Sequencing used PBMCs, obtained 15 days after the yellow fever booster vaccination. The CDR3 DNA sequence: TGTGCCAGCAGCCGAGAAGGGAATGAGCAGTTCTTC. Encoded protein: CASSREGNEQFF.